This TCR beta chain was retrieved from a study of graft-versus-host responses after intestinal transplantation. In the case of this clone: Its antigen is unidentified.

Some clones are missing from TCRdb's copy, which holds only in-frame ones; the method was immunoSEQ multiplex PCR. This sample has 120,000 or so clones, with 90% to 95% found just once. This CDR3 has 13 amino acids. The V gene lost 5 bases and the J gene lost 1 base, with 9 bases spanning the gap. CDR1 SGDLS and CDR2 YYNGEE come from the germline V gene. This receptor was taken from a human donor who received an intestinal transplant. The chain is built from TRBV9 and TRBJ1-1; possibly TRBD1 for D (5 bases). Sample: unstimulated CD8+ T cells sorted from spleen or lymph node cells, taken before intestinal transplant. The CDR3 DNA is TGTGCCAGCAGGGGGGGAGCGAACACTGAAGCTTTCTTT. Its protein is CASRGGANTEAFF. Using reference TRBV9 and TRBJ1-1 for the parts outside the CDR3, the full variable domain is DSGVTQTPKHLITATGQRVTLRCSPRSGDLSVYWYQQSLDQGLQFLIQYYNGEERAKGNILERFSAQQFPDLHSELNLSSLELGDSALYFCASRGGANTEAFFGQGTRLTVV.